One and the same sample provided the 20 T cell receptor beta chains below, sequenced in a study of T cell responses to AZD1222 COVID-19 vaccine. Repertoires were generated with immunoSEQ multiplex PCR, while TCRdb's copy carries only in-frame clones and drops some. The table includes 150,000 to 200,000 clones, about nine tenths detected once. Sequencing used peripheral blood, obtained on day 0 of AZD1222 vaccination. All receptors come from an adult in good health.

This clone was picked up one time. V is TRBV6-5 and J is TRBJ1-1, with a possible D match to TRBD1 (5 bases). Between the trimmed V and J ends, which lost 0 bases and 4 bases, there was a span of 9 bases. The CDR3 runs to 14 residues. CDR1 and CDR2 (germline): MNHEY, SVGAGI. The CDR3 is CASSYSQGSTEAFF. The CDR3 DNA reads TGTGCCAGCAGTTACTCCCAGGGAAGCACTGAAGCTTTCTTT.

V gene TRBV3-1 (or the pseudogene TRBV3-2) combines with J gene TRBJ1-5; D remains ambiguous. Trimming removed 0 bases from V and 4 bases from J, with 10 bases in between. Germline CDR1 is LGHDT and CDR2 is YNNKEL (reference sequence). The length of the CDR3 is 15 residues. The CDR3 DNA sequence: TGTGCCAGCAGCCAAGATCTTCTGGGGAATCAGCCCCAGCATTTT. It codes for CASSQDLLGNQPQHF.

V is TRBV18 and J is TRBJ1-3, with D unclear. CDR1 and CDR2 from the germline V gene are KGHSH and LQKENI. This CDR3 is 16 amino acids long. V was pared by 0 bases and J by 7 bases, with 16 bases between. The DNA for the CDR3 is TGTGCCAGCTCACCACCCTCACAAAGTTCTCGGAACACCATATATTTT. It encodes CASSPPSQSSRNTIYF.

This chain joins TRBV6-1 and TRBJ1-6, with 10 bases lining up with TRBD1. J was trimmed by 6 bases and V by 3 bases; bases with no gene match: 11. CDR3 size: 18 residues. Germline CDR1 reads MNHNS; CDR2 reads SASEGT. CDR3 region: CASSDPPGQGIINSPLHF. The CDR3 coding sequence is TGTGCCAGCAGTGACCCTCCGGGACAGGGGATCATTAATTCACCCCTCCACTTT.

The chain combines TRBV11-2 with TRBJ1-6, with 9 positions matching TRBD1. With 2 bases clipped from V and 5 bases from J, the junction kept 7 bases outside the gene matches. This CDR3 region has 17 residues. The germline V gene has CDR1 SGHAT and CDR2 FQNNGV. The CDR3 is CASSLWLGDRDNSPLHF. The CDR3 region has the DNA TGTGCCAGCAGCTTATGGCTTGGGGACAGGGATAATTCACCCCTCCACTTT.

This clone was recorded once. The chain recombines TRBV19 with TRBJ1-1; 9 bases fit TRBD1. Trimming cost V 6 bases and J 5 bases; bases outside gene matches: 4. The CDR3 has 13 residues. In germline, CDR1 is LNHDA, CDR2 SQIVND (reference sequence). The CDR3, as DNA: TGTGCCAGTAGACGGACAGGGGATACTGAAGCTTTCTTT. Translating gives CASRRTGDTEAFF.

The V call is TRBV30, the J call TRBJ1-2; D gene uncertain. The CDR3 loop spans 14 amino acids. Germline V lookup: CDR1 GTSNPN, CDR2 SVGIG (reference sequence). The V end was cut by 3 bases, the J end by 7 bases, with 18 bases between. Here the CDR3 reads CAWSDPGHGPGYTF. In nucleotides, the CDR3 is TGTGCCTGGAGCGACCCCGGGCATGGACCTGGCTACACCTTC.

The rearrangement links TRBV5-1 to TRBJ2-5; D remains ambiguous. Germline assignment: CDR1 SGHRS and CDR2 YFSETQ. The CDR3 is 11 amino acids. The V end was cut by 3 bases, the J end by 3 bases, with 3 bases between. The CDR3 DNA reads TGCGCCAGCAGCTACAAAGAGACCCAGTACTTC. Translated, it gives CASSYKETQYF.

This rearrangement joins TRBV3-1 (or the pseudogene TRBV3-2) to TRBJ1-3; D might be TRBD1 (6 bases). Germline CDR1 LGHDT, CDR2 YNNKEL (reference sequence). The CDR3 runs to 16 residues. The V end was cut by 2 bases, the J end by 0 bases, with 11 bases between. The CDR3 DNA sequence: TGTGCCAGCAGCCAACAGGGGACCCTCTCTGGAAACACCATATATTTT. Translated, it gives CASSQQGTLSGNTIYF.

This sequence joins TRBV12-3 or TRBV12-4 and TRBJ1-1; D perhaps matches TRBD1 (6 bases). Trimming took 5 bases from V and 4 from J, leaving 11 bases between them. CDR3 size: 13 residues. The CDR3 spells CASSQGQGTEAFF. In DNA, the CDR3 is TGTGCCAGCAGTCAGGGGCAGGGCACTGAAGCTTTCTTT.

This clone appeared a few times. CDR3 in DNA: TGTGCCAGCAGCCCGACTAGTCCCGGGGAGCTGTTTTTT. Amino acids: CASSPTSPGELFF. The chain combines TRBV11-2 with TRBJ2-2; possible D gene TRBD2, 6 bases. Trimming removed 5 bases from V and 6 bases from J, with 10 bases in between. The CDR3 has 13 residues. Per the germline V gene, CDR1 is SGHAT and CDR2 is FQNNGV.

The rearrangement uses TRBV6-1 and TRBJ2-1, with D tentatively TRBD1 (5 bases). This CDR3 is 12 amino acids long. The V end lost 2 bases, the J end lost 15 bases, and 14 bases lay between the germline ends. The V gene's germline CDR1 is MNHNS and CDR2 SASEGT. CDR3 region: CASSELQGDRFF. Written as DNA, the CDR3 is TGTGCCAGCAGTGAACTTCAGGGCGATAGGTTCTTC.

J is TRBJ1-2 and V is TRBV7-9; D ambiguous. The CDR3 contains 13 residues. The germline V gene encodes CDR1 SEHNR and CDR2 FQNEAQ (reference sequence). Trimming pared 5 bases from V and 8 bases from J, leaving 15 bases between. The DNA of the CDR3 is TGTGCCAGCAGCCTCCTAGAGGAAGGCGGCTACACCTTC. This gives the protein CASSLLEEGGYTF.

J is TRBJ1-1 and V is TRBV19; D is perhaps TRBD1 (5 bases). The CDR3 sequence is 16 residues long. V shed 5 bases and J shed 0 bases, with 16 bases lying between them. Germline CDR1 and CDR2: LNHDA and SQIVND (reference sequence). In DNA form, the CDR3 reads TGTGCCAGTAGTCCCGGGGGGGGATCCATGAACACTGAAGCTTTCTTT. As protein: CASSPGGGSMNTEAFF. Full variable domain (missing parts from reference TRBV19 and TRBJ1-1): DGGITQSPKYLFRKEGQNVTLSCEQNLNHDAMYWYRQDPGQGLRLIYYSQIVNDFQKGDIAEGYSVSREKKESFPLTVTSAQKNPTAFYLCASSPGGGSMNTEAFFGQGTRLTVV.

This chain connects TRBV30 to TRBJ2-1; 9 bases line up with TRBD2. Germline trimming cut 3 bases from V and 4 bases from J; bases unmatched to any gene: 7. This CDR3 is 15 amino acids long. Germline V gene data show CDR1 as GTSNPN and CDR2 as SVGIG (reference sequence). In DNA form, the CDR3 reads TGTGCCTGGAGCCGTTACAGCGGGGGGTACAATGAGCAGTTCTTC. Translating it yields CAWSRYSGGYNEQFF.

The chain combines TRBV4-1 with TRBJ2-7; no firm D call. The CDR3 has 13 amino acids. Germline CDR1 is MGHRA and CDR2 is YSYEKL. With 4 bases removed from V and 3 bases from J, the gap between germline ends came to 10 bases. The CDR3 reads CASSLDRRYEQYF. In DNA, the CDR3 is TGCGCCAGCAGCCTCGACCGACGCTACGAGCAGTACTTC.

This sequence joins TRBV6-4 and TRBJ2-2, with D possibly being TRBD1 (6 bases). Germline CDR1 MRHNA, CDR2 SNTAGT. V was pared by 4 bases and J by 3 bases, with 9 bases between. This CDR3 spans 14 amino acids. The CDR3 DNA sequence: TGTGCCAGCAGTGCGACAGGATACACCGGGGAGCTGTTTTTT. Translating it yields CASSATGYTGELFF.

This clone is deemed medium-sized (0.01 to 0.1%). The V and J genes are TRBV6-4 and TRBJ2-3; D is perhaps TRBD1 or TRBD2 (5 bases each). Germline CDR1 MRHNA, CDR2 SNTAGT. This CDR3 region has 15 residues. Trimming took off 5 bases at V and 4 bases at J, with 16 bases between the two ends. CDR3 residues: CASSSRGEEADTQYF. In DNA form, the CDR3 reads TGTGCCAGCAGTTCGAGGGGTGAAGAGGCAGATACGCAGTATTTT.

V and J are TRBV6-5 and TRBJ1-5; no clear D gene. Germline V CDR1 and CDR2: MNHEY, SVGAGI. V gave up 7 bases and J gave up 4 bases, with 8 bases separating them. The CDR3 is made up of 12 amino acids. Here the CDR3 reads CASKSQNQPQHF. In DNA, the CDR3 is TGTGCCAGCAAGAGCCAAAATCAGCCCCAGCATTTT.

The chain couples TRBV24-1 to TRBJ2-5; D perhaps matches TRBD2 (6 bases). Germline V CDR1 and CDR2: KGHDR, SFDVKD. V shed 0 bases and J shed 1 base, with 11 bases lying between them. The CDR3 contains 16 residues. In DNA form, the CDR3 reads TGTGCCACCAGTGATTTGTCCGCGGGGCTCCAAGAGACCCAGTACTTC. This encodes CATSDLSAGLQETQYF.